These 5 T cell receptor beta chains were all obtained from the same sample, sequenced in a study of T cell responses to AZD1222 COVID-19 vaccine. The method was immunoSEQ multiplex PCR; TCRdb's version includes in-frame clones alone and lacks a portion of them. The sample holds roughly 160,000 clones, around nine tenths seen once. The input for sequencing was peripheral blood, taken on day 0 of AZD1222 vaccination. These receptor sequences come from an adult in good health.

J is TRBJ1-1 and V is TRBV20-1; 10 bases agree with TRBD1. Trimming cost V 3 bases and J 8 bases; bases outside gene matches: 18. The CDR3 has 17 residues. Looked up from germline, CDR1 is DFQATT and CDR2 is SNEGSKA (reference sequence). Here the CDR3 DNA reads TGCAGTGCTAGTTCCACGACCGGGACAGGGGTTTCATCCGAAGCTTTCTTT. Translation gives CSASSTTGTGVSSEAFF.

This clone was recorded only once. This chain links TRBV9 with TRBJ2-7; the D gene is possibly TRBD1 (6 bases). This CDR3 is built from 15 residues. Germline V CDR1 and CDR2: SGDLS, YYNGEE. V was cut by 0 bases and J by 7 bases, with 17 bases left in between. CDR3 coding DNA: TGTGCCAGCAGCGTAGTCTCAGGGGCAGGAGGAGAGCAGTACTTC. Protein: CASSVVSGAGGEQYF.

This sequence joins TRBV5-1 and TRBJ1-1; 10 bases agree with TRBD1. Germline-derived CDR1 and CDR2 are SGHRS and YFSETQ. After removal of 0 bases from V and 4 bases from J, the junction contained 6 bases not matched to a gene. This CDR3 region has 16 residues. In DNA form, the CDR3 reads TGCGCCAGCAGCTTGGTGGGACAGGGGAGGACCACTGAAGCTTTCTTT. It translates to CASSLVGQGRTTEAFF.

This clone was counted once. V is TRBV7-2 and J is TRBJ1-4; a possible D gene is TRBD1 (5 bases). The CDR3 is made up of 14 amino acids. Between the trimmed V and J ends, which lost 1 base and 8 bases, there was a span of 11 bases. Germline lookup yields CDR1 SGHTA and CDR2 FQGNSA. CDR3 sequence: CASSLDQGGEKLFF. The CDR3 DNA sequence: TGTGCCAGCAGCTTAGATCAGGGTGGGGAAAAACTGTTTTTT. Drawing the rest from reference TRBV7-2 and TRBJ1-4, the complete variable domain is GAGVSQSPSNKVTEKGKDVELRCDPISGHTALYWYRQSLGQGLEFLIYFQGNSAPDKSGLPSDRFSAERTGGSVSTLTIQRTQQEDSAVYLCASSLDQGGEKLFFGSGTQLSVL.

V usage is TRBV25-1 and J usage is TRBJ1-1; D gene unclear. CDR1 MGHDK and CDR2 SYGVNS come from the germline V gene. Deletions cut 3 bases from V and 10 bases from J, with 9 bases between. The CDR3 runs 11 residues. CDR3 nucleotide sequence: TGTGCCAGCAGTGATATAGGGAGAGCTTTCTTT. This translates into CASSDIGRAFF. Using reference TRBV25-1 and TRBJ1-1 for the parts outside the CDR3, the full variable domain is EADIYQTPRYLVIGTGKKITLECSQTMGHDKMYWYQQDPGMELHLIHYSYGVNSTEKGDLSSESTVSRIRTEHFPLTLESARPSHTSQYLCASSDIGRAFFGQGTRLTVV.